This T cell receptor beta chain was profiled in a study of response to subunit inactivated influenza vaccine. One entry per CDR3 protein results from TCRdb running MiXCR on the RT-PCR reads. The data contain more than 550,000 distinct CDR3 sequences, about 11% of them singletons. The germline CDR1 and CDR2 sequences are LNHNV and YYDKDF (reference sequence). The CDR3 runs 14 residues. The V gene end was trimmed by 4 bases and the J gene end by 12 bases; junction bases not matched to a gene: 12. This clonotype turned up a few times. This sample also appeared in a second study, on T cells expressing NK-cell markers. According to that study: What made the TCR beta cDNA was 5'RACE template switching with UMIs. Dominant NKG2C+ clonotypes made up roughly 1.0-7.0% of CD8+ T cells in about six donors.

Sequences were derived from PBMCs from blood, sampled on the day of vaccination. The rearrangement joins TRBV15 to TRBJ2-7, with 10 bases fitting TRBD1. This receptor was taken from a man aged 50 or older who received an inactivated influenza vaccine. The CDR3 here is CATSMTGTGAPMYF. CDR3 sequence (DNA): TGTGCCACCAGCATGACCGGGACAGGGGCCCCTATGTACTTC.